The T cell receptor beta chain under discussion was sequenced for a study of T cells in Graves' hyperthyroidism and ophthalmopathy. Amplified TCR beta CDR3 regions came from RNA transcripts. Researchers ran a first-round RT-PCR on the TCR CDR3 using the HTBI primer set. TCRdb independently ran MiXCR on the multiplex PCR reads; one entry per CDR3 protein. This table holds hundreds of thousands of distinct CDR3 sequences, less than 25% found once. In this sample, this clonotype turned up a few times. V shed 1 base and J shed 4 bases, with 15 bases lying between them. This CDR3 region has 16 residues. The specimen was blood. This chain joins TRBV12-3 or TRBV12-4 and TRBJ2-3; D gene uncertain. This clonotype was sampled from a man aged 25-45 years with Graves' ophthalmopathy. CDR3 nucleotide sequence: TGTGCCAGCAGTTTAGGTTTGTCCAAGGGTCCAGATACGCAGTATTTT. It codes for CASSLGLSKGPDTQYF.